Detailed here is one T cell receptor beta chain. Its antigen is as yet unknown. The donors (healthy individuals) were bone marrow donors. This sample is drawn from a study of cytomegalovirus exposure and HLA in healthy donors. Study-wide points: In terms of immune exposure information, only CMV serostatus was available.

Germline V gene sequence: CDR1 SGHAT, CDR2 FQDESV (reference sequence). The trim removed 3 bases at V and 0 bases at J, leaving 2 bases unmatched. This CDR3 region has 16 residues. The PCR used 60 Vbeta and 13 Jbeta primers. Profiled with immunoSEQ multiplex PCR; TCRdb holds only in-frame clones, not every one. There are over 100,000 clones in the sample, with approximately 1.7% held by the top ten. J is TRBJ2-1 and V is TRBV11-1, with 10 bases fitting TRBD2. The receptor was isolated from a man aged 18 to 30 in good health and CMV-seronegative. Sequenced: PBMCs. The CDR3 loop reads CASSFGLAASYNEQFF. The CDR3 DNA is TGTGCCAGCAGCTTCGGACTAGCGGCCTCCTACAATGAGCAGTTCTTC.